This entry lists 28 T cell receptor beta chains sequenced from one sample in a study of T cell changes during pregnancy in multiple sclerosis. Assay: immunoSEQ multiplex PCR; the TCRdb copy retains only in-frame clones and omits some. The table shows approximately 73,000 clones, with around nine tenths occurring only once. The input for sequencing was CD4+ T cells from peripheral blood mononuclear cells, taken before pregnancy. All receptors derive from a female donor with multiple sclerosis, enrolled in a pregnancy study.

This chain joins TRBV5-1 and TRBJ1-3, with 8 bases aligning to TRBD1. Germline V gene data show CDR1 as SGHRS and CDR2 as YFSETQ. With 3 bases clipped from V and 4 bases from J, the junction kept 9 bases outside the gene matches. The CDR3 has 16 residues. The CDR3 DNA is TGCGCCAGCAGCTGGGGAGACAGGGGTCCAGGAAACACCATATATTTT. Amino acid sequence: CASSWGDRGPGNTIYF. Together with reference TRBV5-1 and TRBJ1-3, the CDR3 gives the full variable domain: KAGVTQTPRYLIKTRGQQVTLSCSPISGHRSVSWYQQTPGQGLQFLFEYFSETQRNKGNFPGRFSGRQFSNSRSEMNVSTLELGDSALYLCASSWGDRGPGNTIYFGEGSWLTVV.

V is TRBV28 and J is TRBJ1-1, with D perhaps matching TRBD1 (6 bases). CDR3 length: 15 amino acids. V was cut by 5 bases and J by 0 bases, with 13 bases left in between. Per the germline V gene, CDR1 is MDHEN and CDR2 is SYDVKM. The CDR3 coding sequence is TGTGCCAGCAGTCTACAGGGAACCATGAACACTGAAGCTTTCTTT. Protein product: CASSLQGTMNTEAFF.

V and J are TRBV9 and TRBJ1-3; tentatively, D is TRBD1 (5 bases). The CDR3 is 15 residues long. Per germline, CDR1 SGDLS and CDR2 YYNGEE. With 2 bases removed from V and 6 bases from J, the gap between germline ends came to 15 bases. In nucleotides, the CDR3 is TGTGCCAGCAGCGTTTCCGGACAAAGTGAAAACACCATATATTTT. Translated, it gives CASSVSGQSENTIYF. The variable domain in full, completed from reference TRBV9 and TRBJ1-3, reads DSGVTQTPKHLITATGQRVTLRCSPRSGDLSVYWYQQSLDQGLQFLIQYYNGEERAKGNILERFSAQQFPDLHSELNLSSLELGDSALYFCASSVSGQSENTIYFGEGSWLTVV.

The chain joins TRBV7-6 to TRBJ2-2; 8 bases match TRBD2. This CDR3 is built from 16 residues. The V gene's germline CDR1 is SGHVS and CDR2 FNYEAQ. Trimming removed 5 bases from V and 2 bases from J; junction bases left unmatched: 7. CDR3 bases: TGTGCCAGCAGCCTCCGGGGGGGGCCTAACACCGGGGAGCTGTTTTTT. Its protein is CASSLRGGPNTGELFF.

This CDR3 reads CASSEARGRKTQYF. The CDR3 coding sequence is TGTGCCAGCAGTGAAGCAAGGGGTCGGAAGACCCAGTACTTC. The J gene is TRBJ2-5, the V gene TRBV2; D may be TRBD1 (5 bases). The CDR3 loop spans 14 amino acids. V lost 0 bases and J 6 bases, leaving 11 bases between the germline ends. Germline V lookup: CDR1 SNHLY, CDR2 FYNNEI.

This chain links TRBV28 with TRBJ1-3; possibly TRBD1 for D (5 bases). The germline V gene has CDR1 MDHEN and CDR2 SYDVKM. The V gene lost 7 bases and the J gene lost 4 bases, with 14 bases spanning the gap. The CDR3 runs 14 residues. The DNA of the CDR3 is TGTGCCAGCATTCTCCAGGGTTCAGGAAACACCATATATTTT. Amino acids: CASILQGSGNTIYF.

The chain carries TRBV5-1 and TRBJ2-2; tentative D call: TRBD2 (5 bases). The CDR3 loop spans 14 amino acids. Trimming pared 3 bases from V and 1 base from J, leaving 7 bases between. The germline V gene encodes CDR1 SGHRS and CDR2 YFSETQ. This CDR3 reads CASSSSGNTGELFF. The CDR3 DNA sequence: TGCGCCAGCAGCTCAAGCGGGAACACCGGGGAGCTGTTTTTT.

V is TRBV9 and J is TRBJ2-2; TRBD2 aligns across 13 bases. This CDR3 contains 16 residues. Germline CDR1 reads SGDLS; CDR2 reads YYNGEE. The V segment lost 0 bases and the J segment 6 bases; nucleotides outside the gene matches: 2. The CDR3 sequence: CASSVATSGGAGELFF. The CDR3, as DNA: TGTGCCAGCAGCGTAGCTACTAGCGGGGGGGCCGGGGAGCTGTTTTTT. Supplemented by reference TRBV9 and TRBJ2-2, the full variable domain reads DSGVTQTPKHLITATGQRVTLRCSPRSGDLSVYWYQQSLDQGLQFLIQYYNGEERAKGNILERFSAQQFPDLHSELNLSSLELGDSALYFCASSVATSGGAGELFFGEGSRLTVL.

The CDR3 here is CASGLQLNQPQHF. CDR3 coding DNA: TGTGCCAGCGGGTTACAGTTGAATCAGCCCCAGCATTTT. The chain recombines TRBV2 with TRBJ1-5; D is undetermined. Germline CDR1 is SNHLY and CDR2 is FYNNEI. The V gene lost 8 bases and the J gene lost 4 bases, with 12 bases spanning the gap. The CDR3 loop spans 13 amino acids.

The chain employs TRBV7-3 and TRBJ2-2, with a tentative D call TRBD1 (5 bases). The V gene's germline CDR1 is SGHTA and CDR2 FQGTGA. The V end lost 0 bases, the J end lost 5 bases, and 7 bases lay between the germline ends. The CDR3 spans 14 residues. The CDR3 nucleotides read TGTGCCAGCAGCTTAACTGGGGCGACCGGGGAGCTGTTTTTT. Amino acid sequence: CASSLTGATGELFF.

The CDR3 sequence: CASTFTGADTQYF. CDR3 bases: TGCGCCAGCACCTTTACGGGAGCAGATACGCAGTATTTT. The chain uses TRBV5-1 and TRBJ2-3; D might be TRBD2 (6 bases). Per the germline V gene, CDR1 is SGHRS and CDR2 is YFSETQ. This CDR3 region has 13 residues. Trimming cost V 6 bases and J 4 bases, with 12 bases left between them.

This clone was counted only a few times. This chain links TRBV27 with TRBJ1-1, with a weak D call TRBD1 (5 bases). The CDR3 has 15 residues. V was pared by 1 base and J by 4 bases, with 13 bases between. Per germline, CDR1 MNHEY and CDR2 SMNVEV (reference sequence). The CDR3 DNA follows: TGTGCCAGCAGTTTATTCGGAGGGGCGAGCACTGAAGCTTTCTTT. Its protein is CASSLFGGASTEAFF.

J is TRBJ2-1 and V is TRBV5-1; maybe TRBD2 (5 bases). V lost 3 bases, J lost 10 bases, and 17 bases lay in between. Per germline, CDR1 SGHRS and CDR2 YFSETQ. The CDR3 is 14 residues long. CDR3: CASSWAGAVGEQFF. CDR3 bases: TGCGCCAGCAGCTGGGCGGGCGCGGTCGGAGAGCAGTTCTTC.

This chain joins TRBV11-2 and TRBJ2-6; D not resolved. CDR1 and CDR2 from the germline V gene are SGHAT and FQNNGV. This CDR3 is 19 amino acids long. Trimming removed 5 bases at V and 0 bases at J, with 20 bases between. The CDR3 DNA reads TGTGCCAGCAGCCCCTGGGCCCATTCACAGCTCTCTGGGGCCAACGTCCTGACTTTC. Amino acids: CASSPWAHSQLSGANVLTF. The variable domain in full, with the rest retrieved from reference TRBV11-2 and TRBJ2-6, is EAGVAQSPRYKIIEKRQSVAFWCNPISGHATLYWYQQILGQGPKLLIQFQNNGVVDDSQLPKDRFSAERLKGVDSTLKIQPAKLEDSAVYLCASSPWAHSQLSGANVLTFGAGSRLTVL.

This clone showed up just once. The chain's CDR3 is CASSIHGQGEGYGYTF. The CDR3 DNA sequence: TGTGCCAGTAGTATCCATGGACAGGGCGAGGGCTATGGCTACACCTTC. V gene TRBV19 combines with J gene TRBJ1-2; TRBD1 matches 8 bases. Germline trimming cut 3 bases from V and 4 bases from J; bases unmatched to any gene: 10. There are 16 residues in the CDR3. Germline values: CDR1 LNHDA, CDR2 SQIVND (reference sequence).

The genes are TRBV18 and TRBJ1-3; 10 bases line up with TRBD1. The CDR3 contains 16 residues. The germline CDR1 and CDR2 sequences are KGHSH and LQKENI. Trimming at V came to 2 bases and at J to 8 bases, leaving 9 bases not matched to a gene. CDR3 coding DNA: TGTGCCAGCTCACCATCCCAGACAGGGGGCAGAGACACCATATATTTT. It yields the protein CASSPSQTGGRDTIYF.

This clone was detected only a few times. The chain recombines TRBV14 with TRBJ2-2; maybe TRBD1 (5 bases). This CDR3 is built from 14 residues. Trimming left V 4 bases short and J 6 bases short, with 12 bases between. Germline-derived CDR1 and CDR2 are SGHDN and FVKESK. The CDR3: CASSRSLGAGELFF. For the CDR3, the DNA is TGTGCCAGCAGCCGATCCTTAGGGGCCGGGGAGCTGTTTTTT.

V and J are TRBV5-4 and TRBJ2-2; the D gene is possibly TRBD2 (5 bases). The CDR3 extends over 15 amino acids. Germline CDR1 reads SGHNT; CDR2 reads YYREEE (reference sequence). Trimming shortened V by 4 bases and J by 1 base, and 11 bases separated the two germline ends. This CDR3 is CASSADYWNTGELFF. DNA of the CDR3: TGTGCCAGCAGCGCTGACTATTGGAACACCGGGGAGCTGTTTTTT.

The chain has TRBV10-3 and TRBJ1-4; TRBD1 might be the D (5 bases). Trimming took off 3 bases at V and 7 bases at J, with 12 bases between the two ends. The CDR3 totals 14 residues. Germline assignment: CDR1 ENHRY and CDR2 SYGVKD. The CDR3 sequence is CAISEAQGGEKLFF. Here the CDR3 DNA reads TGTGCCATCAGTGAAGCGCAGGGCGGTGAAAAACTGTTTTTT.

In this sample, this clone turned up a few times. The J gene is TRBJ1-1, the V gene TRBV2; D call uncertain. This CDR3 is 12 amino acids long. The ends were cut back, 3 bases at V and 2 bases at J, with 4 bases in the middle. Germline V CDR1 and CDR2: SNHLY, FYNNEI. CDR3 amino acids: CASSDSNTEAFF. The CDR3 DNA reads as TGTGCCAGCAGTGACAGTAACACTGAAGCTTTCTTT. Looking up the rest from reference TRBV2 and TRBJ1-1 gives the full variable domain: EPEVTQTPSHQVTQMGQEVILRCVPISNHLYFYWYRQILGQKVEFLVSFYNNEISEKSEIFDDQFSVERPDGSNFTLKIRSTKLEDSAMYFCASSDSNTEAFFGQGTRLTVV.

The CDR3 sequence is CASSAGGTEAFF. In DNA, the CDR3 is TGTGCCAGCAGTGCCGGGGGCACTGAAGCTTTCTTT. V gene TRBV2 combines with J gene TRBJ1-1, with a possible D match to TRBD1 (5 bases). Trimming removed 4 bases at V and 4 bases at J, with 7 bases between. The V gene's germline CDR1 is SNHLY and CDR2 FYNNEI. The CDR3 has 12 residues.

The gene calls are TRBV14 and TRBJ1-1; D gene ambiguous. Trimming removed 0 bases from V and 0 bases from J, with 11 bases in between. CDR3 size: 16 residues. CDR1 and CDR2 (germline): SGHDN, FVKESK. The CDR3 DNA follows: TGTGCCAGCAGCCAAGAACGAAGCGTTATGAACACTGAAGCTTTCTTT. Amino acid sequence: CASSQERSVMNTEAFF. The entire variable domain, with the rest obtained from reference TRBV14 and TRBJ1-1, is as follows: EAGVTQFPSHSVIEKGQTVTLRCDPISGHDNLYWYRRVMGKEIKFLLHFVKESKQDESGMPNNRFLAERTGGTYSTLKVQPAELEDSGVYFCASSQERSVMNTEAFFGQGTRLTVV.

The rearrangement joins TRBV7-7 to TRBJ1-5; D gene ambiguous. The CDR3 is made up of 15 amino acids. V was cut by 5 bases and J by 3 bases, with 14 bases left in between. Germline loops: CDR1 SSHAT, CDR2 FNYEAQ (reference sequence). For the CDR3, the DNA is TGTGCCAGCAGCCCGTACCGGGTCACCAATCAGCCCCAGCATTTT. Translated: CASSPYRVTNQPQHF. The variable domain in full, with the rest retrieved from reference TRBV7-7 and TRBJ1-5, is GAGVSQSPRYKVTKRGQDVTLRCDPISSHATLYWYQQALGQGPEFLTYFNYEAQPDKSGLPSDRFSAERPEGSISTLTIQRTEQRDSAMYRCASSPYRVTNQPQHFGDGTRLSIL.

In this sample, this clone turned up once. This chain joins TRBV2 and TRBJ2-1, with a tentative D call TRBD2 (5 bases). Germline lookup yields CDR1 SNHLY and CDR2 FYNNEI. There are 16 residues in the CDR3. With 5 bases removed from V and 4 bases from J, the gap between germline ends came to 18 bases. CDR3 sequence: CASSRREGGLYNEQFF. CDR3 nucleotides: TGTGCCAGCAGTCGCCGTGAGGGCGGTTTGTACAATGAGCAGTTCTTC.

This sequence joins TRBV28 and TRBJ2-5; the match to TRBD2 covers 7 bases. The CDR3 length is 14 residues. Trimming removed 8 bases from V and 1 base from J; junction bases left unmatched: 7. Germline V gives CDR1 MDHEN, CDR2 SYDVKM. DNA for the CDR3: TGTGCCAGCGCGACGCGGACTAGCCAAGAGACCCAGTACTTC. Protein sequence: CASATRTSQETQYF.

A few counts support this clone. The chain uses TRBV5-1 and TRBJ1-1; D may be TRBD1 (5 bases). Germline V lookup: CDR1 SGHRS, CDR2 YFSETQ. Trimming pared 0 bases from V and 5 bases from J, leaving 8 bases between. This CDR3 spans 13 amino acids. CDR3 coding DNA: TGCGCCAGCAGCTTGGGGGGGAGGACTGAAGCTTTCTTT. It is translated as CASSLGGRTEAFF. Full variable domain (outside the CDR3, taken from reference TRBV5-1 and TRBJ1-1): KAGVTQTPRYLIKTRGQQVTLSCSPISGHRSVSWYQQTPGQGLQFLFEYFSETQRNKGNFPGRFSGRQFSNSRSEMNVSTLELGDSALYLCASSLGGRTEAFFGQGTRLTVV.

This clone has just a few counts. The genes are TRBV28 and TRBJ1-2; D not resolved. The CDR3 has 12 residues. V was cut by 5 bases and J by 7 bases, with 11 bases left in between. The germline V gene encodes CDR1 MDHEN and CDR2 SYDVKM. The chain's CDR3 is CASSMIAGGYTF. The CDR3 DNA reads as TGTGCCAGCAGTATGATCGCGGGTGGCTACACCTTC.

The V and J genes are TRBV4-1 and TRBJ2-3; TRBD2 aligns across 10 bases. This CDR3 comprises 17 residues. With 6 bases clipped from V and 10 bases from J, the junction kept 19 bases outside the gene matches. Looked up from germline, CDR1 is MGHRA and CDR2 is YSYEKL. DNA of the CDR3: TGCGCCAGCAGGAATATGTATCGGACTAGCGGCGACCATGCGCAGTATTTT. It codes for CASRNMYRTSGDHAQYF.